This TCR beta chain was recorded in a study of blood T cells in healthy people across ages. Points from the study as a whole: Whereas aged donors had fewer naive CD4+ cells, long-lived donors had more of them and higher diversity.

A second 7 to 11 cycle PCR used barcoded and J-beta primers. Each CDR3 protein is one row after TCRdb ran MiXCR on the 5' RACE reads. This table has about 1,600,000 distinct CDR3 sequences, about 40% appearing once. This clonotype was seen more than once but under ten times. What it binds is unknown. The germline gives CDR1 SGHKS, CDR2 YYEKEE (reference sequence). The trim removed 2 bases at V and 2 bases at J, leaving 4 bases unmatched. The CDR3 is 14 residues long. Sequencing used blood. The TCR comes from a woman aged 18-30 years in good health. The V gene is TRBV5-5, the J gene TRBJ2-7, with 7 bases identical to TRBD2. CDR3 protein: CASSFPSGAYEQYF. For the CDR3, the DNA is TGTGCCAGCAGCTTCCCTAGCGGTGCCTACGAGCAGTACTTC.